Below are 14 T cell receptor beta chains sequenced from a single sample in a study of technical replicates of blood from several donors. Libraries were prepared by immunoSEQ multiplex PCR; TCRdb keeps only in-frame clonotypes and omits some of them. The table shows under 100,000 clones, with around 96% occurring only once. Specimen: T cells isolated from PBMCs. These receptors originate from a human donor in good health.

V gene TRBV4-2 combines with J gene TRBJ1-1; 7 bases line up with TRBD1. The CDR3 is made up of 16 amino acids. Per the germline V gene, CDR1 is LGHNA and CDR2 is YNFKEQ. V was clipped by 1 base and J by 2 bases; unmatched bases: 7. The CDR3 coding sequence is TGTGCCAGCAGCCAAGTACAGGGGCTCGAAAACACTGAAGCTTTCTTT. Protein product: CASSQVQGLENTEAFF.

This clone is a singleton in its sample. The chain recombines TRBV4-1 with TRBJ2-3; 7 bases map to TRBD2. V gave up 4 bases and J gave up 0 bases; unmatched junction bases: 4. CDR3 size: 15 residues. CDR1 MGHRA and CDR2 YSYEKL come from the germline V gene. The CDR3 loop is CASSPLARSTDTQYF. The CDR3 DNA reads TGCGCCAGCAGCCCACTAGCGCGTAGCACAGATACGCAGTATTTT.

The V and J genes are TRBV11-1 and TRBJ2-7; D is ambiguous. V lost 3 bases, J lost 1 base, and 7 bases lay in between. Germline V gene sequence: CDR1 SGHAT, CDR2 FQDESV (reference sequence). The CDR3 extends over 13 amino acids. CDR3 in amino acids: CASSFAKSYEQYF. CDR3 sequence (DNA): TGTGCCAGCAGCTTTGCTAAATCCTACGAGCAGTACTTC.

J is TRBJ1-1 and V is TRBV27, with D maybe TRBD1 (5 bases). The CDR3 consists of 13 residues. CDR1 MNHEY and CDR2 SMNVEV come from the germline V gene (reference sequence). V was pared by 3 bases and J by 4 bases, with 9 bases between. The CDR3 is CASSFRQITEAFF. CDR3 coding DNA: TGTGCCAGCAGTTTTAGACAGATCACTGAAGCTTTCTTT.

The chain uses TRBV28 and TRBJ2-3, with TRBD2 as a possible D gene (5 bases). Germline values: CDR1 MDHEN, CDR2 SYDVKM. The CDR3 extends over 11 amino acids. V was clipped by 5 bases and J by 9 bases, with 9 bases between them. The CDR3 nucleotides read TGTGCCAGCAGTGCACTAGACACGCAGTATTTT. Amino acids: CASSALDTQYF.

The V and J genes are TRBV11-2 and TRBJ2-1; TRBD2 might be the D (5 bases). Germline CDR1 is SGHAT and CDR2 is FQNNGV. With 3 bases removed from V and 4 bases from J, the gap between germline ends came to 16 bases. There are 16 residues in the CDR3. The CDR3 spells CASSLGEGASYNEQFF. In nucleotides, the CDR3 is TGTGCCAGCAGCTTGGGTGAGGGAGCATCGTACAATGAGCAGTTCTTC.

The chain recombines TRBV4-2 with TRBJ2-7; 11 positions match TRBD2. CDR1 is LGHNA, CDR2 YNFKEQ, per germline. J gave up 2 bases and V 2 bases, and 5 bases lay outside the gene matches. The CDR3 runs 16 residues. This CDR3 reads CASSQTSLAGAYEQYF. CDR3 nucleotide sequence: TGTGCCAGCAGCCAAACCTCACTAGCGGGGGCCTACGAGCAGTACTTC.

The rearrangement links TRBV5-6 to TRBJ1-4, with 9 bases fitting TRBD1. The CDR3 spans 15 residues. V dropped 4 bases and J dropped 6; count of bases not matched to a gene: 7. The germline V gene has CDR1 SGHDT and CDR2 YYEEEE. The CDR3 loop is CASSQPGTGYEKLFF. As DNA, the CDR3 is TGTGCCAGCAGCCAGCCTGGGACAGGGTATGAAAAACTGTTTTTT. Complete variable domain (other parts from reference TRBV5-6 and TRBJ1-4): DAGVTQSPTHLIKTRGQQVTLRCSPKSGHDTVSWYQQALGQGPQFIFQYYEEEERQRGNFPDRFSGHQFPNYSSELNVNALLLGDSALYLCASSQPGTGYEKLFFGSGTQLSVL.

The V and J genes are TRBV7-9 and TRBJ1-4; D possibly corresponds to TRBD1 (6 bases). Per germline, CDR1 SEHNR and CDR2 FQNEAQ (reference sequence). This CDR3 is 15 amino acids long. Deletions cut 2 bases from V and 8 bases from J, with 15 bases between. The CDR3 protein is CASSLPDREAEKLFF. The CDR3 DNA reads as TGTGCCAGCAGCTTACCGGACAGAGAGGCAGAAAAACTGTTTTTT. Full variable domain (rest looked up from reference TRBV7-9 and TRBJ1-4): DTGVSQNPRHKITKRGQNVTFRCDPISEHNRLYWYRQTLGQGPEFLTYFQNEAQLEKSRLLSDRFSAERPKGSFSTLEIQRTEQGDSAMYLCASSLPDREAEKLFFGSGTQLSVL.

The V call is TRBV10-3, the J call TRBJ2-7; TRBD2 matches 15 bases. The V gene's germline CDR1 is ENHRY and CDR2 SYGVKD. The CDR3 has 17 residues. The V and J ends lost 3 bases and 4 bases, in that order; junction bases with no gene match: 7. This CDR3 reads CAISDLSGTSGRYEQYF. Here the CDR3 DNA reads TGTGCCATCAGTGATTTGAGTGGGACTAGCGGGAGGTACGAGCAGTACTTC.

The chain uses TRBV7-9 and TRBJ2-1; TRBD2 matches 10 bases. V shed 2 bases and J 9 bases; nucleotides not matched to a gene: 7. There are 15 residues in the CDR3. Per the germline V gene, CDR1 is SEHNR and CDR2 is FQNEAQ (reference sequence). CDR3 DNA: TGTGCCAGCAGCTTACATTCTAGCGGGAGTACTGAGCAGTTCTTC. Translated, it gives CASSLHSSGSTEQFF.

CDR3 DNA: TGCGCCAGCAGCTTCTCACGGACAACGAACACTGAAGCTTTCTTT. Encoded protein: CASSFSRTTNTEAFF. The chain uses TRBV5-1 and TRBJ1-1, with D perhaps matching TRBD1 (5 bases). The V and J ends lost 2 bases and 1 base respectively, with 12 bases between them. Germline CDR1 and CDR2: SGHRS and YFSETQ. CDR3 length: 15 amino acids.

V usage is TRBV30 and J usage is TRBJ2-5, with 8 nucleotides matching TRBD2. This CDR3 has 15 amino acids. The germline gives CDR1 GTSNPN, CDR2 SVGIG (reference sequence). The V gene end was trimmed by 0 bases and the J gene end by 1 base; junction bases not matched to a gene: 4. As DNA, the CDR3 is TGTGCCTGGAGTGTGATAGCGGGACTCCAAGAGACCCAGTACTTC. This sequence encodes CAWSVIAGLQETQYF.

A word on this clone: In the same sample, other DNA sequences code for this CDR3. CDR3 bases: TGTGCCAGCAGTGCGGGACGATTCCCCAACTATGGCTACACCTTC. It yields the protein CASSAGRFPNYGYTF. This chain uses TRBV6-5 with TRBJ1-2; perhaps TRBD1 as D (5 bases). Trimming took 5 bases from V and 2 from J, leaving 15 bases between them. Germline V CDR1 and CDR2: MNHEY, SVGAGI. CDR3 size: 15 residues.